The T cell receptor (beta chain) under discussion was sequenced for a study of vaccination and CD4 T cells after COVID-19. Overall study: Convalescent individuals exhibited SARS-CoV-2 positivity on nasal swab PCR, with eight to ten mild and one severe presentation. From HCoV-229E, HCoV-OC43, HCoV-NL63 and SARS-CoV-2, overlapping spike peptides were used to stimulate the cells.

Of note for this clonotype: What it recognizes is unknown.

Between the trimmed V and J ends, which lost 4 bases and 7 bases, there was a span of 16 bases. CDR3 length equals 14 residues. Germline V gene lookup returns CDR1 SGHTA and CDR2 FQGNSA. Treatment meaning: roughly nine-day PBMC culture with coronavirus spike peptide pools or control peptides (ViraFEST assay). ViraFEST used peptide pools to expand antigen-specific T cells, then sequenced TCRs. On days 3 and 7, half the medium was swapped for fresh IL-2-containing medium. The Oncomine TCR Beta short-read assay generated sequence data from the DNA of cultured CD4+ T cells. TCRdb used MiXCR to reprocess the PCR reads, holding one entry per CDR3 protein. The sample has around 15,000 distinct CDR3 sequences, approximately 53% seen once.

The TCR was taken from a human donor who had recovered from COVID-19. Sequenced material: CD4+ T cells from blood, cultured in vitro. The chain has TRBV7-2 and TRBJ1-1, with D unresolved. CDR3 nucleotides: TGTGCCAGCAGCTCAGTTGGGAGACCTATTGAAGCTTTCTTT. Its translation is CASSSVGRPIEAFF.